The T cell receptor beta chain described here comes from a study of blood T cell repertoires in COVID-19. Study-level information: Collection of acute and convalescent COVID-19 samples took place in the United States, Italy and Spain. Sample material is recorded as cDNA or gDNA derived from T cells, B-cell-depleted T cells, or PBMCs.

Original handling: Reference gene primer amplification yielded estimated nucleated cell counts. Here immunoSEQ multiplex PCR was the method, and the copy in TCRdb shows in-frame clones only, minus some. For V, J and clone size, that table is used; D and trimming come from the DNA. The data contain fewer than 25,000 clones, roughly 89% of them singletons. V was shortened by 5 bases and J by 0 bases, with 7 bases between the two germline ends. The CDR3 contains 13 residues. Germline CDR1 reads SGHVS; CDR2 reads FQNEAQ. Sequencing input: peripheral blood. The chain joins TRBV7-8 to TRBJ1-2, with a weak D call TRBD1 (5 bases). This receptor was obtained from a human donor in a cohort sampled during active COVID-19. The donor label of this sample is uncertain. The CDR3 is CASSRDSNYGYTF. The CDR3 DNA sequence: TGTGCCAGCAGCCGGGACTCTAACTATGGCTACACCTTC.